The next 9 T cell receptor beta chains were all read from a single sample in a study of T cell repertoires in cytomegalovirus infection. No cognate antigen is known for these TCRs. One entry per CDR3 protein results from TCRdb running MiXCR on the reads. The table shows 70,000 to 85,000 distinct CDR3 sequences, with around 37% occurring only once. The sample here was CD8+ T cells from cultured PBMCs, taken from culture after CMV antigen stimulation. The receptors stem from a human donor in good health (CMV status not recorded). Some clones in this sample may be carry-over from other donors' samples.

The chain links TRBV7-6 to TRBJ1-2; D remains ambiguous. CDR3 length: 13 residues. CDR1 is SGHVS and CDR2 is FNYEAQ in the germline V gene. With 4 bases removed from V and 2 bases from J, the gap between germline ends came to 8 bases. For the CDR3, the DNA is TGTGCCAGCAGCTCAAGTCTGAACTATGGCTACACCTTC. Its protein is CASSSSLNYGYTF.

This clonotype was recorded at least ten times. The chain carries TRBV7-6 and TRBJ1-5, with 7 bases aligning to TRBD1. CDR3 length: 18 residues. Per the germline V gene, CDR1 is SGHVS and CDR2 is FNYEAQ. Trimming cost V 4 bases and J 0 bases; bases outside gene matches: 12. This CDR3 is CASSWEQGTTYSNQPQHF. For the CDR3, the DNA is TGTGCCAGCAGCTGGGAACAGGGGACGACTTATAGCAATCAGCCCCAGCATTTT.

This clonotype occurred many times. The rearrangement links TRBV28 to TRBJ1-5; D remains unclear. Trimming stripped 1 base from V and 4 bases from J, with 11 bases between. This CDR3 has 15 amino acids. Per germline, CDR1 MDHEN and CDR2 SYDVKM. The CDR3 here is CASSLSWTGNQPQHF. The DNA for the CDR3 is TGTGCCAGCAGTTTATCCTGGACGGGGAATCAGCCCCAGCATTTT.

The gene calls are TRBV6-1 and TRBJ2-7, with D perhaps matching TRBD1 (6 bases). The germline V and J ends were trimmed by 5 bases and 1 base, with 15 bases remaining between them. The CDR3 has 15 residues. From germline, CDR1 is MNHNS and CDR2 SASEGT. In DNA form, the CDR3 reads TGTGCCAGCAGTCATGAGCAGGGGTCTTCCTACGAGCAGTACTTC. Protein product: CASSHEQGSSYEQYF.

The rearrangement links TRBV2 to TRBJ2-5; unclear D gene. V was clipped by 6 bases and J by 3 bases, with 11 bases between them. The CDR3 covers 13 residues. Germline V lookup: CDR1 SNHLY, CDR2 FYNNEI. CDR3 sequence: CASSLTGEETQYF. The CDR3 nucleotides are TGTGCCAGCAGCCTTACTGGGGAAGAGACCCAGTACTTC. Combining the CDR3 with reference TRBV2 and TRBJ2-5 gives the whole variable domain EPEVTQTPSHQVTQMGQEVILRCVPISNHLYFYWYRQILGQKVEFLVSFYNNEISEKSEIFDDQFSVERPDGSNFTLKIRSTKLEDSAMYFCASSLTGEETQYFGPGTRLLVL.

This chain uses TRBV27 with TRBJ2-1; D possibly corresponds to TRBD2 (5 bases). The CDR3 totals 14 residues. Germline V gives CDR1 MNHEY, CDR2 SMNVEV (reference sequence). V lost 6 bases to trimming and J lost 6 bases, with 15 bases between them. CDR3 residues: CASSPIGEPNEQFF. The CDR3 DNA sequence: TGTGCCAGCAGCCCAATCGGGGAACCCAATGAGCAGTTCTTC.

The chain couples TRBV6-2 or TRBV6-3 to TRBJ2-3; D gene uncertain. CDR1 MNHEY and CDR2 SVGEGT come from the germline V gene. CDR3 length equals 15 residues. Deletions cut 0 bases from V and 2 bases from J, with 9 bases between. The DNA for the CDR3 is TGTGCCAGCAGTTACTCACTTGCCCTCACAGATACGCAGTATTTT. Residues: CASSYSLALTDTQYF.

The chain has TRBV19 and TRBJ2-1; D possibly matches TRBD1 or TRBD2 (5 bases each). CDR3 length: 14 amino acids. The germline gives CDR1 LNHDA, CDR2 SQIVND (reference sequence). V lost 7 bases and J 5 bases, leaving 15 bases between the germline ends. The CDR3 bases are TGTGCCAGTAACGCCAGGGAGTCTCACAATGAGCAGTTCTTC. Its protein product is CASNARESHNEQFF. The entire variable domain, with the rest obtained from reference TRBV19 and TRBJ2-1, is as follows: DGGITQSPKYLFRKEGQNVTLSCEQNLNHDAMYWYRQDPGQGLRLIYYSQIVNDFQKGDIAEGYSVSREKKESFPLTVTSAQKNPTAFYLCASNARESHNEQFFGPGTRLTVL.

The chain joins TRBV7-9 to TRBJ2-1, with TRBD1 matching 9 bases. Germline V gives CDR1 SEHNR, CDR2 FQNEAQ (reference sequence). Losses at the gene ends were 4 bases for V and 12 bases for J; bases not matched to a gene: 16. The CDR3 extends over 16 amino acids. CDR3 nucleotides: TGTGCCAGCAGCTCGAGTATGGGACAGGGCTTCTGGGGGCAGTTCTTC. Its protein product is CASSSSMGQGFWGQFF.